This T cell receptor (beta chain) was sequenced in a study of CD8 T cells in ankylosing spondylitis. Trimming stripped 4 bases from V and 6 bases from J, with 15 bases between. This CDR3 is 14 amino acids long. The germline V gene encodes CDR1 SGDLS and CDR2 YYNGEE. TCRdb independently ran MiXCR on the 5' RACE reads; one entry per CDR3 protein. This table has some 130,000 distinct CDR3 sequences, 7% to 8% appearing once. The specimen sequenced was blood, either unsorted or a sorted T cell fraction (not recorded which). The chain joins TRBV9 to TRBJ2-3, with D perhaps TRBD1 (6 bases). The TCR was taken from a female donor with ankylosing spondylitis or in good health (not recorded which). This CDR3 is CASSSRQEADTQYF. DNA for the CDR3: TGTGCCAGCAGCTCCAGACAGGAGGCGGATACGCAGTATTTT.